This T cell receptor beta chain was found in a study of shared clonotypes between healthy human individuals. Germline assignment: CDR1 KGHSH and CDR2 LQKENI. The germline V and J ends were trimmed by 6 bases and 1 base, with 19 bases remaining between them. The CDR3 covers 16 residues. Only in-frame clones appear in the TCRdb table, and some are missing; sequencing was by immunoSEQ multiplex PCR. The sample lists about 2.4 million clones; 90% to 95% were seen once. The sequenced sample was naive CD4+ T cells sorted from blood. Subset of the sample: CD45RA+ positively selected. V and J are TRBV18 and TRBJ2-7; D is unresolved. This receptor was obtained from a man younger than 35 in good health. In DNA form, the CDR3 reads TGTGCCAGCTCCCCCTCGGCCCAGCGCTTATCCTACGAGCAGTACTTC. Residues: CASSPSAQRLSYEQYF. Filled out from reference TRBV18 and TRBJ2-7, the complete variable domain reads NAGVMQNPRHLVRRRGQEARLRCSPMKGHSHVYWYRQLPEEGLKFMVYLQKENIIDESGMPKERFSAEFPKEGPSILRIQQVVRGDSAAYFCASSPSAQRLSYEQYFGPGTRLTVT.